The 30 T cell receptor beta chains listed next were all sequenced from one sample in a study of vaccination and CD4 T cells after COVID-19 (dated by TCRdb to between 2021 and 2024). Preparation of the library involved PCR. Sequencing relied on an Illumina iSeq 100. TCRdb itself trimmed the public reads at Q25 with fastp, ran MiXCR and retained productive beta chains. Identical CDR3 proteins give one entry, which carries the most common genes and DNA. The sample records around 20,000 distinct CDR3 sequences, under 75% of which are singletons. The ten largest clonotypes hold roughly 0.9% of the sample. Sequenced material: CD4+ T cells from blood, taken before SARS-CoV-2 vaccination. These TCRs come from a human donor who had recovered from COVID-19.

The V gene is TRBV20-1, the J gene TRBJ2-1; TRBD2 matches at 14 bases. Germline assignment: CDR1 DFQATT and CDR2 SNEGSKA (reference sequence). This CDR3 has 14 residues. Germline trimming cut 5 bases from V and 7 bases from J; bases unmatched to any gene: 4. The chain's CDR3 is CSASGTSGSNEQFF. The CDR3 bases are TGCAGTGCTTCCGGGACTAGCGGGAGTAATGAGCAGTTCTTC.

The chain joins TRBV21-1 to TRBJ2-2; TRBD1, as called in the table, went unchecked against the DNA. TRBV21-1 constitutes a pseudogene. The CDR3 covers 17 residues. The CDR3: CASTLTRDRGNTGELFF. The CDR3 DNA reads as TGTGCCAGCACCCTAACTCGGGACAGGGGGAACACCGGGGAGCTGTTTTTT.

The table lists this clonotype with a few counts. Written as DNA, the CDR3 is TGTGCCACCAGCAGAGGATCCATCTTAGATACGCAGTATTTT. This codes for CATSRGSILDTQYF. This chain joins TRBV15 and TRBJ2-3, with D unclear. Germline V lookup: CDR1 LNHNV, CDR2 YYDKDF (reference sequence). The V gene lost 1 base and the J gene lost 5 bases, with 10 bases spanning the gap. The CDR3 contains 14 residues.

The chain has TRBV20-1 and TRBJ1-1, with 9 bases aligning to TRBD1. Germline V gene sequence: CDR1 DFQATT, CDR2 SNEGSKA (reference sequence). The trim removed 3 bases at V and 5 bases at J, leaving 10 bases unmatched. The CDR3 covers 15 residues. In DNA, the CDR3 is TGCAGTGCTAGTAATCCTACAGGGGGCGATACTGAAGCTTTCTTT. It codes for CSASNPTGGDTEAFF.

This clonotype was detected only a few times. This sequence joins TRBV24-1 and TRBJ2-7, with D possibly called TRBD1 or TRBD2 (5 bases each). V lost 4 bases, J lost 3 bases, and 9 bases lay in between. This CDR3 is 13 amino acids long. The germline CDR1 and CDR2 sequences are KGHDR and SFDVKD. The CDR3 spells CATSDRDHYEQYF. In nucleotides, the CDR3 is TGTGCCACCAGTGACCGGGACCACTACGAGCAGTACTTC.

The rearrangement joins TRBV28 to TRBJ1-1, with TRBD1 matching over 7 bases. This CDR3 has 13 residues. Germline trimming cut 6 bases from V and 11 bases from J; bases unmatched to any gene: 12. Per the germline V gene, CDR1 is MDHEN and CDR2 is SYDVKM. The CDR3 DNA is TGTGCCAGCAGCCTAAGACAGGGTCGACACGCTTTCTTT. It is translated as CASSLRQGRHAFF.

This clonotype was observed a handful of times. This rearrangement joins TRBV7-2 to TRBJ2-1; 11 bases fit TRBD2. The germline V gene has CDR1 SGHTA and CDR2 FQGNSA. The ends lost 0 bases at V and 1 base at J; junction bases unmatched: 8. CDR3 length equals 19 residues. As DNA, the CDR3 is TGTGCCAGCAGCTTAGCCCTAGCGGGAGGATGGACGTCCTACAATGAGCAGTTCTTC. Translating gives CASSLALAGGWTSYNEQFF. Based on the CDR3 plus reference TRBV7-2 and TRBJ2-1, the full variable domain is GAGVSQSPSNKVTEKGKDVELRCDPISGHTALYWYRQSLGQGLEFLIYFQGNSAPDKSGLPSDRFSAERTGGSVSTLTIQRTQQEDSAVYLCASSLALAGGWTSYNEQFFGPGTRLTVL.

This clonotype was detected only a few times. The J gene is TRBJ2-5, the V gene TRBV20-1; D is undetermined. The CDR3 length is 10 residues. CDR1 and CDR2 from the germline V gene are DFQATT and SNEGSKA (reference sequence). V was trimmed by 5 bases and J by 6 bases, leaving 7 bases between them. CDR3 in amino acids: CSAAPQTQYF. The DNA of the CDR3 is TGCAGTGCTGCACCGCAGACCCAGTACTTC.

The chain is built from TRBV7-6 and TRBJ2-1; D is unclear. Germline V gene sequence: CDR1 SGHVS, CDR2 FNYEAQ. This CDR3 region has 13 residues. V was clipped by 10 bases and J by 0 bases, with 10 bases between them. DNA of the CDR3: TGTGCCACCAGTCAAACCTCCTACAATGAGCAGTTCTTC. Residues: CATSQTSYNEQFF.

This clonotype was seen more than once but under ten times. CDR3 bases: TGTGCCAGCAGCCCGTTGGGGGGAGGTATCCCCGGGGAGCTGTTTTTT. It codes for CASSPLGGGIPGELFF. The chain is built from TRBV7-8 and TRBJ2-2, with a possible D match to TRBD2 (6 bases). From germline, CDR1 is SGHVS and CDR2 FQNEAQ. V was pared by 5 bases and J by 6 bases, with 19 bases between. The length of the CDR3 is 16 residues.

This chain uses TRBV24-1 with TRBJ2-7; D possibly matches TRBD1 or TRBD2 (5 bases each). The V gene lost 3 bases and the J gene lost 1 base, with 12 bases spanning the gap. This CDR3 has 15 amino acids. Germline V lookup: CDR1 KGHDR, CDR2 SFDVKD. The CDR3 region is CATSDPRGGSYEQYF. The CDR3 region has the DNA TGTGCCACCAGTGATCCGCGTGGGGGTTCCTACGAGCAGTACTTC.

This clonotype showed up just a few times. The gene calls are TRBV20-1 and TRBJ1-3; TRBD1 might be the D (6 bases). Germline V gene sequence: CDR1 DFQATT, CDR2 SNEGSKA (reference sequence). The CDR3 is made up of 14 amino acids. V lost 0 bases and J lost 3, with 9 bases in between. The CDR3 is CSARDQGFGNTIYF. In DNA form, the CDR3 reads TGCAGTGCTAGAGATCAGGGGTTTGGAAACACCATATATTTT.

J is TRBJ2-7 and V is TRBV7-2; 10 bases are shared with TRBD2. The V gene's germline CDR1 is SGHTA and CDR2 FQGNSA. This CDR3 has 14 residues. V gave up 5 bases and J gave up 1 base; unmatched junction bases: 2. The CDR3: CASSRTSGSYEQYF. The DNA for the CDR3 is TGTGCCAGCAGCCGGACTAGCGGATCCTACGAGCAGTACTTC.

The chain recombines TRBV20-1 with TRBJ2-5, with D tentatively TRBD2 (6 bases). This CDR3 region has 17 residues. V lost 0 bases and J lost 2, with 19 bases in between. Germline lookup yields CDR1 DFQATT and CDR2 SNEGSKA (reference sequence). The CDR3 DNA reads as TGCAGTGCTAGAGATCTTGGGAGCGGGCGCAGACAAGAGACCCAGTACTTC. It codes for CSARDLGSGRRQETQYF.

The V call is TRBV6-1, the J call TRBJ2-3; 8 bases map to TRBD2. Germline trimming cut 6 bases from V and 6 bases from J; bases unmatched to any gene: 2. Germline V CDR1 and CDR2: MNHNS, SASEGT. This CDR3 comprises 12 residues. Written as DNA, the CDR3 is TGTGCCAGCAGCCCGGGGGGGGATACGCAGTATTTT. Amino acids: CASSPGGDTQYF.

This chain connects TRBV20-1 to TRBJ1-6; 8 nucleotides align to TRBD1. This CDR3 comprises 15 residues. Germline V CDR1 and CDR2: DFQATT, SNEGSKA (reference sequence). V lost 0 bases, J lost 5 bases, and 3 bases stayed unmatched. This CDR3 is CSARDRTGNNSPLHF. CDR3 coding DNA: TGCAGTGCTAGAGATAGGACAGGGAATAATTCACCCCTCCACTTT.

This sequence joins TRBV5-1 and TRBJ1-2; no firm D call. With 0 bases removed from V and 3 bases from J, the gap between germline ends came to 12 bases. This CDR3 comprises 15 residues. Per germline, CDR1 SGHRS and CDR2 YFSETQ. CDR3 in DNA: TGCGCCAGCAGCTTGGGGCAGGCTATCGACTATGGCTACACCTTC. Residues: CASSLGQAIDYGYTF.

In this sample, this clonotype turned up a few times. The rearrangement uses TRBV20-1 and TRBJ1-2; no definite D call. Per germline, CDR1 DFQATT and CDR2 SNEGSKA (reference sequence). This CDR3 contains 14 residues. V dropped 0 bases and J dropped 3 bases, with 11 bases sitting between them. The CDR3 sequence: CSAREGRYDYGYTF. CDR3 bases: TGCAGTGCTAGAGAGGGGAGGTACGACTATGGCTACACCTTC.

V usage is TRBV11-2 and J usage is TRBJ2-7; no definite D call. The V gene's germline CDR1 is SGHAT and CDR2 FQNNGV. CDR3 length: 15 amino acids. Trimming removed 0 bases at V and 3 bases at J, with 12 bases between. The CDR3 sequence is CASSLETASLYEQYF. The DNA of the CDR3 is TGTGCCAGCAGCTTAGAGACGGCTAGTCTCTACGAGCAGTACTTC.

This clonotype was detected only a few times. The V call is TRBV11-3, the J call TRBJ2-2; D may be TRBD1 (6 bases). V dropped 1 base and J dropped 7 bases, with 13 bases sitting between them. The CDR3 totals 15 residues. Germline CDR1 and CDR2: SGHNT and YENEEA. CDR3 coding DNA: TGTGCCAGCAGCTTAGGAGCAGGGGCGATCGGGGAGCTGTTTTTT. Protein: CASSLGAGAIGELFF.

The V and J genes are TRBV20-1 and TRBJ2-3; 9 bases fit TRBD2. The germline CDR1 and CDR2 sequences are DFQATT and SNEGSKA (reference sequence). The CDR3 extends over 14 amino acids. Trimming at V came to 1 base and at J to 4 bases, leaving 3 bases not matched to a gene. DNA of the CDR3: TGCAGTGCTAGAGTTAGCGGGAGTGCAGATACGCAGTATTTT. This translates into CSARVSGSADTQYF.

This chain uses TRBV7-6 with TRBJ2-5; unclear D gene. Germline V gene sequence: CDR1 SGHVS, CDR2 FNYEAQ. The CDR3 spans 14 residues. V was clipped by 5 bases and J by 10 bases, with 20 bases between them. The CDR3 coding sequence is TGTGCCAGCAGCCTGAGATTGGCAACCTTGGTCCAGTACTTC. This sequence encodes CASSLRLATLVQYF.

There are a few counts of this clonotype. The chain combines TRBV19 with TRBJ1-1, with D perhaps matching TRBD1 (5 bases). Germline CDR1 and CDR2: LNHDA and SQIVND (reference sequence). There are 14 residues in the CDR3. The V and J ends lost 9 bases and 1 base respectively, with 15 bases between them. The CDR3 here is CASRMMGQNTEAFF. In nucleotides, the CDR3 is TGTGCCAGCCGTATGATGGGGCAGAACACTGAAGCTTTCTTT.

The rearrangement uses TRBV20-1 and TRBJ2-6; 8 bases agree with TRBD1. This CDR3 spans 15 amino acids. V shed 6 bases and J 0 bases; nucleotides not matched to a gene: 4. Germline V gene lookup returns CDR1 DFQATT and CDR2 SNEGSKA (reference sequence). In DNA, the CDR3 is TGCAGTGCCTCAGGGGGCAACTCTGGGGCCAACGTCCTGACTTTC. Its translation is CSASGGNSGANVLTF.

The chain carries TRBV7-9 and TRBJ2-7; tentatively, D is TRBD2 (5 bases). Germline loops: CDR1 SEHNR, CDR2 FQNEAQ (reference sequence). Trimming cost V 5 bases and J 0 bases, with 11 bases left between them. The CDR3 is 14 residues long. CDR3 in DNA: TGTGCCAGCAGCCCAATAGGGAGCTCCTACGAGCAGTACTTC. Encoded protein: CASSPIGSSYEQYF.

CDR3 coding DNA: TGTGCCAGCAGTTCGGCGGGGGTTCGGACCCAGTACTTC. It yields the protein CASSSAGVRTQYF. This chain uses TRBV27 with TRBJ2-5; 7 bases align to TRBD2. CDR3 length: 13 amino acids. After removal of 4 bases from V and 7 bases from J, the junction contained 6 bases not matched to a gene. Looked up from germline, CDR1 is MNHEY and CDR2 is SMNVEV (reference sequence).

V usage is TRBV20-1 and J usage is TRBJ2-5; D ambiguous. With 4 bases removed from V and 0 bases from J, the gap between germline ends came to 6 bases. The length of the CDR3 is 12 residues. Germline V gene lookup returns CDR1 DFQATT and CDR2 SNEGSKA (reference sequence). CDR3 in DNA: TGCAGTGCTAAATTGAACCAAGAGACCCAGTACTTC. Its protein is CSAKLNQETQYF.

This clonotype was seen more than once but under ten times. This chain uses TRBV15 with TRBJ1-5; D not certain. The CDR3 contains 13 residues. V was trimmed by 6 bases and J by 4 bases, leaving 10 bases between them. Germline loops: CDR1 LNHNV, CDR2 YYDKDF (reference sequence). In nucleotides, the CDR3 is TGTGCCACCAGTAACGGGGTGAATCAGCCCCAGCATTTT. Translating gives CATSNGVNQPQHF.

This chain connects TRBV19 to TRBJ2-1, with 13 bases fitting TRBD2. The CDR3 is made up of 15 amino acids. Germline V gives CDR1 LNHDA, CDR2 SQIVND (reference sequence). Losses at the gene ends were 1 base for V and 10 bases for J; bases not matched to a gene: 4. The CDR3 spells CASSIGLAGGGEQFF. The CDR3 nucleotides read TGTGCCAGTAGTATAGGACTAGCGGGAGGTGGGGAGCAGTTCTTC.

Only a few counts were recorded for this clonotype. The chain carries TRBV7-3 and TRBJ2-3, with 11 bases lining up with TRBD2. The germline V gene has CDR1 SGHTA and CDR2 FQGTGA. Unmatched junction bases numbered 11, after V lost 5 bases and J lost 1 base. The CDR3 length is 18 residues. DNA of the CDR3: TGTGCCAGCAGCCCCACCGGGACTAGCGGCTCGGGCACAGATACGCAGTATTTT. Its translation is CASSPTGTSGSGTDTQYF. The full variable domain, rest sourced from reference TRBV7-3 and TRBJ2-3, is GAGVSQTPSNKVTEKGKYVELRCDPISGHTALYWYRQSLGQGPEFLIYFQGTGAADDSGLPNDRFFAVRPEGSVSTLKIQRTERGDSAVYLCASSPTGTSGSGTDTQYFGPGTRLTVL.